One and the same sample provided the 7 T cell receptor beta chains below, sequenced in a study of OX40 agonist ivuxolimab in advanced cancers. TCRdb's copy holds only in-frame clones and misses some; the assay was immunoSEQ multiplex PCR. The sample consists of about 66,000 clones, approximately 90% of them appearing once. The specimen was CD4+ or CD8+ T cells sorted from blood, collected in a trial of the OX40 agonist ivuxolimab. The receptors derive from an adult with an advanced solid tumor such as melanoma, head and neck, liver or kidney cancer.

The rearrangement links TRBV25-1 to TRBJ2-1; TRBD1 might be the D (6 bases). This CDR3 comprises 16 residues. Trimming cost V 5 bases and J 0 bases, with 14 bases left between them. CDR1 and CDR2 from the germline V gene are MGHDK and SYGVNS. The CDR3, as DNA: TGTGCCAGCAGTCATAGACAGGTGGGCTCCTACAATGAGCAGTTCTTC. This codes for CASSHRQVGSYNEQFF. Together with reference TRBV25-1 and TRBJ2-1, the CDR3 gives the full variable domain: EADIYQTPRYLVIGTGKKITLECSQTMGHDKMYWYQQDPGMELHLIHYSYGVNSTEKGDLSSESTVSRIRTEHFPLTLESARPSHTSQYLCASSHRQVGSYNEQFFGPGTRLTVL.

Of note for this clone: Relative to the germline gene, one junction end is altered; a read error may explain this. V usage is TRBV7-7 and J usage is TRBJ1-5; 7 nucleotides agree with TRBD1. The CDR3 has 18 residues. Germline lookup yields CDR1 SSHAT and CDR2 FNYEAQ (reference sequence). CDR3 bases: TGTGCTAGCAGCTTACGTGTTGGGGACAGATATAGCAATCAGCCCCAGCATTTT. It translates to CASSLRVGDRYSNQPQHF.

This chain joins TRBV27 and TRBJ1-2; 7 nucleotides line up with TRBD1. The V and J ends lost 4 bases and 4 bases, in that order; junction bases with no gene match: 9. Per germline, CDR1 MNHEY and CDR2 SMNVEV (reference sequence). The CDR3 is 15 residues long. CDR3 in DNA: TGTGCCAGCAGTTCGACCCTCCAGGGGGGCTATGGCTACACCTTC. Its translation is CASSSTLQGGYGYTF.

The chain employs TRBV28 and TRBJ2-1; tentatively, D is TRBD1 or TRBD2 (7 bases each). Trimming pared 3 bases from V and 8 bases from J, leaving 14 bases between. The length of the CDR3 is 14 residues. CDR1 is MDHEN, CDR2 SYDVKM, per germline. CDR3 sequence (DNA): TGTGCCAGCAGTTTGCAGGGGGGGCCCCATGAGCAGTTCTTC. It encodes CASSLQGGPHEQFF.

This chain connects TRBV19 to TRBJ1-2, with 9 bases that match TRBD1. The CDR3 covers 14 residues. The V gene end was trimmed by 3 bases and the J gene end by 4 bases; junction bases not matched to a gene: 3. The V gene's germline CDR1 is LNHDA and CDR2 SQIVND (reference sequence). CDR3 residues: CASSISTGGYGYTF. CDR3 nucleotides: TGTGCCAGTAGTATCTCGACAGGGGGCTATGGCTACACCTTC.

The chain has TRBV11-3 and TRBJ2-2; a possible D gene is TRBD1 (6 bases). The CDR3 spans 15 residues. Trimming shortened V by 5 bases and J by 6 bases, and 16 bases separated the two germline ends. CDR1 and CDR2 from the germline V gene are SGHNT and YENEEA. The chain's CDR3 is CASSAEQGFAGELFF. For the CDR3, the DNA is TGTGCCAGCAGCGCAGAGCAGGGGTTTGCCGGGGAGCTGTTTTTT.

The V call is TRBV7-2, the J call TRBJ2-5; unclear D gene. CDR3 length: 15 residues. Germline V gene lookup returns CDR1 SGHTA and CDR2 FQGNSA. Trimming removed 5 bases from V and 4 bases from J, with 17 bases in between. CDR3 protein: CASSHTDPGRETQYF. CDR3 nucleotide sequence: TGTGCCAGCAGCCATACAGACCCCGGAAGAGAGACCCAGTACTTC.